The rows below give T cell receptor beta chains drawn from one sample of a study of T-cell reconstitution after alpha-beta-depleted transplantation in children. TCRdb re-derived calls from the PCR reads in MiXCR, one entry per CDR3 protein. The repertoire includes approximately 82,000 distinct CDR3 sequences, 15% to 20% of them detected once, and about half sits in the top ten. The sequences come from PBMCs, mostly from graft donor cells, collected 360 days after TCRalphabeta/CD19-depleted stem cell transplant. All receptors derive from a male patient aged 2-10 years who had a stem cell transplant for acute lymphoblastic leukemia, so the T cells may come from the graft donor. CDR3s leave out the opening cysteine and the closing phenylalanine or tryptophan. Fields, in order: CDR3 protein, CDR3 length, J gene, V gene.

CDR3: ASSQALYTQY
length: 10
J: TRBJ2-3
V: TRBV3-1

CDR3: ASSLPRRRAGIYNEQF
length: 16
J: TRBJ2-1
V: TRBV7-8

CDR3: ASSSLRIAGNTIY
length: 13
J: TRBJ1-3
V: TRBV11-2

CDR3: ASSGTGTSQETQY
length: 13
J: TRBJ2-5
V: TRBV5-6

CDR3: AISPREGQADTQY
length: 13
J: TRBJ2-3
V: TRBV10-3

CDR3: ASSRDRTSGNTIY
length: 13
J: TRBJ1-3
V: TRBV12-3/TRBV12-4

CDR3: ASSRLAASSYEQY
length: 13
J: TRBJ2-7
V: TRBV27

CDR3: ASSYRRQGSGNTIY
length: 14
J: TRBJ1-3
V: TRBV6-5

CDR3: ASSLDGDRGSYEQY
length: 14
J: TRBJ2-7
V: TRBV5-1

CDR3: ASDRREAGELF
length: 11
J: TRBJ2-2
V: TRBV11-2

CDR3: ASRQTGAGTEAF
length: 12
J: TRBJ1-1
V: TRBV5-6

CDR3: ATSDLTRNSYEQY
length: 13
J: TRBJ2-7
V: TRBV24-1

CDR3: ASSERGTDQETQY
length: 13
J: TRBJ2-5
V: TRBV10-1

CDR3: ASSYSPDGPGNEQF
length: 14
J: TRBJ2-1
V: TRBV6-5

CDR3: AISEWDSGAEQY
length: 12
J: TRBJ2-7
V: TRBV10-3

CDR3: ASRSELNEKLF
length: 11
J: TRBJ1-4
V: TRBV5-5

CDR3: ASSMTSYEQY
length: 10
J: TRBJ2-7
V: TRBV5-5

CDR3: ASSKVSYNEQF
length: 11
J: TRBJ2-1
V: TRBV6-2/TRBV6-3

CDR3: ASRASRNTGELF
length: 12
J: TRBJ2-2
V: TRBV12-3/TRBV12-4

CDR3: ASSAPGPQNYEQY
length: 13
J: TRBJ2-7
V: TRBV5-4

CDR3: ASSPHPDRAYSNTEAF
length: 16
J: TRBJ1-1
V: TRBV5-1

CDR3: ASTDSFSYNEQF
length: 12
J: TRBJ2-1
V: TRBV2

CDR3: ASGPGRPYNEQF
length: 12
J: TRBJ2-1
V: TRBV28

CDR3: ASSPTSGSGETQY
length: 13
J: TRBJ2-5
V: TRBV4-1

CDR3: ASSYTSRGRGNTEAF
length: 15
J: TRBJ1-1
V: TRBV6-5

CDR3: ASSSPGLSQPQH
length: 12
J: TRBJ1-5
V: TRBV6-5

CDR3: ASSLEGAVTGELF
length: 13
J: TRBJ2-2
V: TRBV27

CDR3: AISIQGSYEQY
length: 11
J: TRBJ2-7
V: TRBV10-3

CDR3: AISDRQGAWEQY
length: 12
J: TRBJ2-7
V: TRBV10-3

CDR3: ASSPSGFTDTQY
length: 12
J: TRBJ2-3
V: TRBV5-1

CDR3: ASSSGLGGGSINEQF
length: 15
J: TRBJ2-1
V: TRBV5-1

CDR3: ASSSPRGRDTTEQY
length: 14
J: TRBJ2-7
V: TRBV7-9

CDR3: ASSQVGLAGLETQY
length: 14
J: TRBJ2-5
V: TRBV4-2

CDR3: ASSGEGQDYNEQF
length: 13
J: TRBJ2-1
V: TRBV5-1

CDR3: ASGQQGAADTIY
length: 12
J: TRBJ1-3
V: TRBV6-1

CDR3: ASSSTSGRALGTDTQY
length: 16
J: TRBJ2-3
V: TRBV5-6

CDR3: ASSPPGQGLKRGRF
length: 14
J: TRBJ2-1
V: TRBV4-1

CDR3: ASGKPYNEQF
length: 10
J: TRBJ2-1
V: TRBV6-5

CDR3: ASSLSRDSGELF
length: 12
J: TRBJ2-2
V: TRBV27

CDR3: ASSQTGGNQPQH
length: 12
J: TRBJ1-5
V: TRBV18

CDR3: ASSSTGRSNQPQH
length: 13
J: TRBJ1-5
V: TRBV12-3/TRBV12-4

CDR3: ASSSGFSSYNEQF
length: 13
J: TRBJ2-1
V: TRBV28

CDR3: ASSQDVDGRGLFEQF
length: 15
J: TRBJ2-1
V: TRBV4-2

CDR3: ASSPRTGVYEQY
length: 12
J: TRBJ2-7
V: TRBV7-2

CDR3: ATRGQGGAQHTYNEQF
length: 16
J: TRBJ2-1
V: TRBV24-1

CDR3: ASSPRGTYEQY
length: 11
J: TRBJ2-7
V: TRBV4-2

CDR3: ASSETGLTGNEQF
length: 13
J: TRBJ2-1
V: TRBV2

CDR3: ASRRLAAPYNEQF
length: 13
J: TRBJ2-1
V: TRBV5-5

CDR3: AWSSGTSGRDNEQF
length: 14
J: TRBJ2-1
V: TRBV30

CDR3: ASSEAGGPPGELF
length: 13
J: TRBJ2-2
V: TRBV12-3/TRBV12-4

CDR3: ASSKKVRTYEQY
length: 12
J: TRBJ2-7
V: TRBV21-1

CDR3: ASSLVQTSDEQF
length: 12
J: TRBJ2-1
V: TRBV27

CDR3: ASSLRHTTGVKPSYEQY
length: 17
J: TRBJ2-7
V: TRBV12-3/TRBV12-4